The source of this TCR beta chain is a study of T cells after yellow fever vaccination. Study context: Each low-cell-number fraction was prepared by means of SMART-Seq v4 Ultra Low Input. Study-level points and caveats: A large majority of primary-vaccination clones showed up again after the booster (approximately 96% CD4, about 90% CD8). FACS-sorted repertoires could harbor abundant contaminating bulk-population clonotypes.

The authors made TCR cDNA by 5'RACE template switching, adding a universal primer site and UMIs. TCRdb re-called the 5' RACE reads with MiXCR, one entry per CDR3 protein. Of some 300,000 distinct CDR3 sequences listed, 8.7% are singletons. This clonotype was recorded a few times. The antigen is undetermined. Trimming cost V 2 bases and J 3 bases, with 11 bases left between them. The V gene's germline CDR1 is SGHRS and CDR2 YFSETQ. The CDR3 contains 14 residues. This sample comprised CD4+ T cells sorted from PBMCs, obtained 5 days after the yellow fever booster vaccination. The J gene is TRBJ1-1, the V gene TRBV5-1, with a possible D match to TRBD1 (5 bases). The TCR sequence derives from a man aged 18 to 35 who received the YFV17D yellow fever vaccine. The CDR3 is CASSFRGAYTEAFF. The DNA of the CDR3 is TGCGCCAGCAGCTTTCGCGGGGCATACACTGAAGCTTTCTTT.